This T cell receptor beta chain was documented in a study of T cells in Graves' hyperthyroidism and ophthalmopathy. This clonotype was seen more than once but under ten times. The CDR3 regions of TCR beta were amplified from RNA transcripts. The HTBI set primed first-round TCR CDR3 RT-PCR. Each CDR3 protein gets one entry after TCRdb re-called the multiplex PCR reads with MiXCR. The sample lists hundreds of thousands of distinct CDR3 sequences, around 40% occurring once. Patients between 18 and 65 years old had hyperthyroidism, newly diagnosed and lasting under 2 months. Reasons for excluding patients were uncontrolled infection, other autoimmune disease, pregnancy or lactation. Input material: blood. The TCR was taken from a woman aged 40-49 years with Graves' hyperthyroidism.

The DNA of the CDR3 is TGTGCCAGCAGCCCGCGGGAGACAGCCTACGAGCAGTACTTC. Translation: CASSPRETAYEQYF. This sequence joins TRBV27 and TRBJ2-7, with 7 nucleotides matching TRBD2. From germline, CDR1 is MNHEY and CDR2 SMNVEV (reference sequence). CDR3 length: 14 residues. The junction had 7 bases not matched to a gene; V was cut back by 6 bases and J by 2 bases.